Listed here are 20 T cell receptor beta chains from one sample, sequenced in a study of control samples from healthy donors and cancer patients. This table comes from immunoSEQ multiplex PCR, and its TCRdb copy is limited to in-frame clones, with some not included. The sample carries about 69,000 clones, approximately 84% recorded once. The sequencing input was PBMCs. The origin of the receptors is a woman in her fifties or sixties with lung cancer.

V gene TRBV5-4 combines with J gene TRBJ1-5; the D is unclear. Trimming shortened V by 4 bases and J by 9 bases, and 11 bases separated the two germline ends. The CDR3 covers 12 residues. The germline V gene has CDR1 SGHNT and CDR2 YYREEE (reference sequence). As DNA, the CDR3 is TGTGCCAGCAGCGCACTCCTGAGGCCCCAGCATTTT. Amino acids: CASSALLRPQHF.

V gene TRBV10-3 combines with J gene TRBJ2-5; 7 bases agree with TRBD2. The CDR3 length is 15 residues. Trimming removed 3 bases from V and 2 bases from J; junction bases left unmatched: 6. Germline values: CDR1 ENHRY, CDR2 SYGVKD. This chain's CDR3 is CAISDEGGSQETQYF. The CDR3 DNA reads as TGTGCCATCAGTGATGAGGGAGGGAGTCAAGAGACCCAGTACTTC.

The chain joins TRBV12-3 or TRBV12-4 to TRBJ2-5, with 9 bases aligning to TRBD2. The trim removed 10 bases at V and 1 base at J, leaving 4 bases unmatched. This CDR3 contains 13 residues. The CDR3: CAIGTSLQETQYF. The DNA of the CDR3 is TGTGCCATAGGGACTAGCCTCCAAGAGACCCAGTACTTC.

The chain links TRBV9 to TRBJ1-3; D ambiguous. This CDR3 spans 14 amino acids. V gave up 2 bases and J gave up 4 bases, with 10 bases separating them. Germline CDR1 SGDLS, CDR2 YYNGEE. CDR3 nucleotide sequence: TGTGCCAGCAGCGTGGGCGGAACGGGAAACACCATATATTTT. This codes for CASSVGGTGNTIYF.

The chain combines TRBV27 with TRBJ1-2, with TRBD1 identical over 7 bases. The CDR3 covers 13 residues. Trimming at V came to 5 bases and at J to 4 bases, leaving 4 bases not matched to a gene. Germline loops: CDR1 MNHEY, CDR2 SMNVEV (reference sequence). The CDR3 spells CASSAGQIYGYTF. The CDR3 DNA reads as TGTGCCAGCAGTGCGGGACAGATCTATGGCTACACCTTC.

This chain connects TRBV13 to TRBJ1-1; the D is unclear. The CDR3 runs 17 residues. Per germline, CDR1 PRHDT and CDR2 FYEKMQ (reference sequence). The V end was cut by 3 bases, the J end by 3 bases, with 20 bases between. The CDR3 coding sequence is TGTGCCAGCAGCTTCTTATCCATAAGCCCGACTGACACTGAAGCTTTCTTT. It specifies CASSFLSISPTDTEAFF.

This sequence joins TRBV4-1 and TRBJ2-7; 12 nucleotides align to TRBD2. CDR1 and CDR2 from the germline V gene are MGHRA and YSYEKL. The CDR3 runs to 16 residues. J was trimmed by 0 bases and V by 4 bases; bases with no gene match: 4. The CDR3 region is CASSLTSGGISYEQYF. CDR3 sequence (DNA): TGCGCCAGCAGCCTGACTAGCGGGGGTATCTCCTACGAGCAGTACTTC.

The rearrangement joins TRBV27 to TRBJ2-1; the match to TRBD2 covers 11 bases. The CDR3 sequence is 16 residues long. Germline V gene sequence: CDR1 MNHEY, CDR2 SMNVEV (reference sequence). J lost 6 bases, V lost 6 bases, and 10 bases had no gene match. The CDR3 nucleotides read TGTGCCAGCAGGACGACACTAGCGGGGGCGCTCAATGAGCAGTTCTTC. Encoded protein: CASRTTLAGALNEQFF.

The chain has TRBV7-2 and TRBJ2-7; 7 bases align to TRBD2. Germline-derived CDR1 and CDR2 are SGHTA and FQGNSA. V trimming: 4 bases; J trimming: 7 bases; junction bases outside the gene matches: 7. The CDR3 is 13 residues long. The chain's CDR3 is CASSSDRGEEQYF. The CDR3 DNA sequence: TGTGCCAGCAGCTCCGACCGGGGGGAAGAGCAGTACTTC.

The rearrangement links TRBV7-8 to TRBJ1-1; D unresolved. The germline gives CDR1 SGHVS, CDR2 FQNEAQ. V shed 1 base and J shed 3 bases, with 0 bases lying between them. The CDR3 is 11 amino acids. The CDR3 is CASSLDTEAFF. CDR3 DNA: TGTGCCAGCAGCTTAGACACTGAAGCTTTCTTT.

This clone was observed a few times. The chain links TRBV3-1 (or the pseudogene TRBV3-2) to TRBJ1-2, with D unclear. The CDR3 extends over 15 amino acids. V was clipped by 4 bases and J by 5 bases, with 17 bases between them. Germline assignment: CDR1 LGHDT and CDR2 YNNKEL (reference sequence). The CDR3 DNA reads TGTGCCAGCAGCCCGAGTGATGTCGTCGGGTATGGCTACACCTTC. It translates to CASSPSDVVGYGYTF.

J is TRBJ2-2 and V is TRBV9, with 8 bases matching TRBD1. The CDR3 is 16 residues long. V lost 4 bases and J lost 2; bases outside the gene matches: 7. Germline V gives CDR1 SGDLS, CDR2 YYNGEE. This CDR3 is CASSTRGQGNTGELFF. The CDR3 DNA follows: TGTGCCAGCAGCACCCGAGGACAGGGAAACACCGGGGAGCTGTTTTTT.

The chain recombines TRBV12-3 or TRBV12-4 with TRBJ2-7; D not certain. V dropped 9 bases and J dropped 3 bases, with 12 bases sitting between them. The CDR3 is 12 residues long. The CDR3 nucleotides read TGTGCCAGTAGGGTGGACGTCTACGAGCAGTACTTC. It specifies CASRVDVYEQYF.

The CDR3 region has the DNA TGTGCCAGCAGCCAAGAAGGGTCCTACAATGAGCAGTTCTTC. Translation: CASSQEGSYNEQFF. The V and J genes are TRBV14 and TRBJ2-1, with D uncertain. The CDR3 is made up of 14 amino acids. Germline CDR1 SGHDN, CDR2 FVKESK. V was clipped by 0 bases and J by 1 base, with 4 bases between them.

The V and J genes are TRBV10-3 and TRBJ2-7; a weak D match, TRBD2 (5 bases). CDR1 and CDR2 (germline): ENHRY, SYGVKD. CDR3 length equals 15 residues. V shed 3 bases and J shed 0 bases, with 12 bases lying between them. The DNA for the CDR3 is TGTGCCATCAGTGAACGAGGGCTAAGCTCCTACGAGCAGTACTTC. It is translated as CAISERGLSSYEQYF.

The genes are TRBV27 and TRBJ2-3; 13 bases line up with TRBD2. Germline V CDR1 and CDR2: MNHEY, SMNVEV (reference sequence). The J segment lost 4 bases and the V segment lost 6 bases, leaving 4 bases of the junction unmatched. The CDR3 has 15 amino acids. CDR3 sequence: CASSLLAGGSDTQYF. The CDR3 coding sequence is TGTGCCAGCAGCCTACTAGCGGGGGGGTCAGATACGCAGTATTTT.

This clone was counted once. The chain couples TRBV10-3 to TRBJ1-1; maybe TRBD1 (6 bases). V lost 6 bases to trimming and J lost 4 bases, with 12 bases between them. Germline loops: CDR1 ENHRY, CDR2 SYGVKD. CDR3 length: 13 amino acids. DNA of the CDR3: TGTGCCATCAGGGAGACAGGACCCACTGAAGCTTTCTTT. Encoded protein: CAIRETGPTEAFF.

V usage is TRBV24-1 and J usage is TRBJ2-2; tentative D call: TRBD2 (6 bases). The CDR3 loop spans 15 amino acids. CDR1 is KGHDR and CDR2 is SFDVKD in the germline V gene. Deletions cut 5 bases from V and 1 base from J, with 10 bases between. The CDR3 DNA reads TGTGCCACCAGTGCCCTAGCGTGGAACACCGGGGAGCTGTTTTTT. This codes for CATSALAWNTGELFF.

The chain carries TRBV5-5 and TRBJ1-6; possible D gene TRBD1, 5 bases. Trimming shortened V by 1 base and J by 9 bases, and 14 bases separated the two germline ends. CDR3 length: 15 residues. The germline gives CDR1 SGHKS, CDR2 YYEKEE (reference sequence). Written as DNA, the CDR3 is TGTGCCAGCAGCTTGACGGACATAGACTTTTCACCCCTCCACTTT. The encoded protein is CASSLTDIDFSPLHF.

This chain joins TRBV19 and TRBJ2-7, with TRBD1 identical over 9 bases. The CDR3 runs 14 residues. V gave up 7 bases and J gave up 5 bases; unmatched junction bases: 9. Germline V gene data show CDR1 as LNHDA and CDR2 as SQIVND (reference sequence). This chain's CDR3 is CASTGQGTRNEQYF. CDR3 nucleotides: TGTGCCAGTACAGGACAGGGGACGAGGAACGAGCAGTACTTC.